This is a list of T cell receptor beta chains from one sample in a study of cytomegalovirus exposure and HLA in healthy donors. The data were produced by immunoSEQ multiplex PCR, yet TCRdb's version contains in-frame clones alone and is incomplete. Counted here are some 100,000 clones, 70% to 80% occurring once; the ten biggest clones make up under 5%. The sequenced material came from PBMCs. The receptors stem from a female donor in good health and CMV-seropositive. Both conserved end residues are part of each CDR3. A D gene is named only where the DNA matches it firmly. Size values are once, few and many counts, or a class for expanded clones, and some rows have none.

D gene | J gene | V gene | clone size | CDR3 protein | CDR3 DNA
NA | TRBJ2-1 | TRBV6-5 | NA | CASSRRTKRDEQFF | TGTGCCAGCAGTCGAAGGACAAAACGGGATGAGCAGTTCTTC
NA | TRBJ2-7 | TRBV7-2 | NA | CASSLRSGPSYEQYF | TGTGCCAGCAGCCTGAGGAGCGGCCCCTCCTACGAGCAGTACTTC
NA | TRBJ1-1 | TRBV5-1 | NA | CASSSFGLQTFTLNTEAFF | TGCGCCAGCAGCTCGTTCGGATTACAGACATTTACCCTGAACACTGAAGCTTTCTTT
NA | TRBJ2-2 | TRBV30 | NA | CAWSFVGASLVTGELFF | TGTGCCTGGAGTTTTGTAGGGGCCAGTTTGGTCACCGGGGAGCTGTTTTTT
TRBD1 | TRBJ2-1 | TRBV11-2 | NA | CASSPLDRGGGEQFF | TGTGCCAGCAGCCCCCTAGACAGGGGAGGTGGTGAGCAGTTCTTC
NA | TRBJ2-7 | TRBV15 | NA | CATSRELGGAYEQYF | TGTGCCACCAGCAGGGAACTAGGGGGGGCCTACGAGCAGTACTTC
TRBD1 | TRBJ2-7 | TRBV9 | NA | CASSPPRGDRVPTEGF | TGTGCCAGCAGCCCCCCCCGGGGGGACAGGGTACCCACGGAGGGGTTC
NA | TRBJ2-7 | TRBV7-2 | NA | CASSLTVAYEQYF | TGTGCCAGCAGCTTAACCGTAGCCTACGAGCAGTACTTC
TRBD1 | TRBJ2-7 | TRBV6-5 | NA | CASSGGQGGPYEQYF | TGTGCCAGCAGTGGGGGACAGGGGGGCCCCTACGAGCAGTACTTC
NA | TRBJ1-1 | TRBV19 | once | CASRQDGGTEAFF | TGTGCCAGTAGGCAAGACGGGGGCACTGAAGCTTTCTTT
NA | TRBJ1-5 | TRBV18 | NA | CASSRLEGDQPQHF | TGTGCCAGCTCCCGGCTGGAGGGTGATCAGCCCCAGCATTTT
NA | TRBJ1-1 | TRBV7-9 | NA | CASSLLGENTEAFF | TGTGCCAGCAGCTTATTAGGGGAGAACACTGAAGCTTTCTTT
NA | TRBJ2-1 | TRBV11-2 | NA | CASSSPGVLNEQFF | TGTGCCAGCAGCTCCCCAGGGGTTCTCAATGAGCAGTTCTTC
NA | TRBJ2-5 | TRBV7-2 | NA | CASSLVRGSETQYF | TGTGCCAGCAGTCTCGTCCGGGGATCCGAGACCCAGTACTTC
NA | TRBJ1-1 | TRBV7-2 | NA | CASSSPRGTLNTEAFF | TGTGCCAGCAGCTCACCTAGGGGGACACTGAACACTGAAGCTTTCTTT
NA | TRBJ1-2 | TRBV7-9 | NA | CSSSFQGSGYTF | TGTTCCAGCAGCTTCCAGGGTAGTGGCTACACCTTC
NA | TRBJ2-1 | TRBV7-9 | NA | CASSLVAWGEEQFF | TGTGCCAGCAGCTTAGTTGCGTGGGGAGAAGAGCAGTTCTTC
TRBD2 | TRBJ2-7 | TRBV5-1 | few | CASSSLAGLPFSYEQYF | TGCGCCAGCAGCTCCCTAGCGGGGTTACCTTTCTCCTACGAGCAGTACTTC
TRBD1 | TRBJ1-1 | TRBV5-1 | NA | CASSGTVNTEAFF | TGCGCCAGCAGTGGGACAGTGAACACTGAAGCTTTCTTT
NA | TRBJ2-7 | TRBV4-1 | NA | CASSQVPRQGLSYEQYF | TGCGCCAGCAGCCAAGTGCCCCGACAGGGACTCTCCTACGAGCAGTACTTC
NA | TRBJ1-1 | TRBV19 | NA | CASSIAPTYLRAFF | TGTGCCAGTAGTATAGCACCCACCTACTTGAGGGCTTTCTTT
TRBD2 | TRBJ2-3 | TRBV9 | once | CASSGLAGDRHTSTDTQYF | TGTGCCAGCAGCGGATTAGCGGGGGACCGGCATACTAGCACAGATACGCAGTATTTT
NA | TRBJ2-7 | TRBV5-1 | NA | CASSPEGIYEQYF | TGCGCCAGCAGCCCCGAGGGAATCTACGAGCAGTACTTC
NA | TRBJ2-2 | TRBV18 | NA | CASSRPGQANTGELFF | TGTGCCAGCTCACGCCCGGGACAAGCGAACACCGGGGAGCTGTTTTTT
TRBD1 | TRBJ1-3 | TRBV7-6 | NA | CASSLTPGQGGNTIYF | TGTGCCAGCAGCCTTACACCGGGACAGGGGGGAAACACCATATATTTT
NA | TRBJ2-1 | TRBV29-1 | NA | CSVAGGGEQFF | TGCAGCGTTGCAGGGGGAGGTGAGCAGTTCTTC
TRBD2 | TRBJ2-7 | TRBV6-5 | NA | CASSDLGGTYEQYF | TGTGCCAGCAGTGACCTGGGGGGGACCTACGAGCAGTACTTC
NA | TRBJ1-6 | TRBV7-2 | once | CASSPMNNSPLHF | TGTGCCAGCAGCCCTATGAACAATTCACCCCTCCACTTT
TRBD1 | TRBJ1-5 | TRBV12-5 | NA | CASGRGTGGANQPQHF | TGTGCTAGTGGTAGGGGGACAGGGGGCGCAAATCAGCCCCAGCATTTT
NA | TRBJ2-1 | TRBV10-3 | NA | CAISDGTPPSSYNEQFF | TGTGCCATCAGTGATGGGACTCCGCCTTCGAGCTACAATGAGCAGTTCTTC
NA | TRBJ2-4 | TRBV29-1 | NA | CSVASGGQAELAKNIQYF | TGCAGCGTGGCGAGCGGCGGGCAGGCCGAACTAGCCAAAAACATTCAGTACTTC
TRBD2 | TRBJ2-1 | TRBV10-2 | NA | CASRPLAGGPNEQFF | TGCGCCAGCAGGCCACTAGCGGGAGGACCGAATGAGCAGTTCTTC